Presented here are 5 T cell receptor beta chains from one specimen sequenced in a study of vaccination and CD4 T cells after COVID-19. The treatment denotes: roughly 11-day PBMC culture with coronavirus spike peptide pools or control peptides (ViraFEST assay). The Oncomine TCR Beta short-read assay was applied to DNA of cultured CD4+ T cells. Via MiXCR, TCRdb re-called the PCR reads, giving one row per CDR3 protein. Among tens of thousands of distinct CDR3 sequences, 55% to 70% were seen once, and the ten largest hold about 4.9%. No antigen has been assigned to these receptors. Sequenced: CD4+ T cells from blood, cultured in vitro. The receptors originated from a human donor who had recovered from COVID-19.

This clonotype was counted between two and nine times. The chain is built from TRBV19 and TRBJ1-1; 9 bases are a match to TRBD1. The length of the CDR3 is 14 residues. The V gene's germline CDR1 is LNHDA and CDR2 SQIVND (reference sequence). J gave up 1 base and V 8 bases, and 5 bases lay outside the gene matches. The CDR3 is CASLDRGSNTEAFF. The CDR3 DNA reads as TGTGCCAGTCTAGACAGGGGGTCGAACACTGAAGCTTTCTTT.

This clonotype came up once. The CDR3 is CASSGRTAAGYTF. CDR3 DNA: TGTGCCAGCAGTGGCCGTACGGCAGCGGGCTACACCTTC. This sequence joins TRBV6-1 and TRBJ1-2; D call uncertain. Germline assignment: CDR1 MNHNS and CDR2 SASEGT. This CDR3 has 13 amino acids. V was trimmed by 4 bases and J by 8 bases, leaving 14 bases between them.

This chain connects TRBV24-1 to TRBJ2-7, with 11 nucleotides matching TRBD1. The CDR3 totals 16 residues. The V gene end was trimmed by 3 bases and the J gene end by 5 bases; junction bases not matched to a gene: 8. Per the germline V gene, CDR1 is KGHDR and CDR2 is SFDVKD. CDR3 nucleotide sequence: TGTGCCACCAGTGATGCCGGACAGGGGGCAGTTGACGAGCAGTACTTC. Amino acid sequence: CATSDAGQGAVDEQYF.

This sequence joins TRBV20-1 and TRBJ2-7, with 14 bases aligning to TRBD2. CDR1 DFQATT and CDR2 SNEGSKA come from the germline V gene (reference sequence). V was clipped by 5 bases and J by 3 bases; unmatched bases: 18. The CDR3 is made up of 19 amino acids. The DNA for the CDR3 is TGCAGTGCTGGGAAATCCGGACTAGCGGGAGGAGGATCGGACTACGAGCAGTACTTC. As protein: CSAGKSGLAGGGSDYEQYF.

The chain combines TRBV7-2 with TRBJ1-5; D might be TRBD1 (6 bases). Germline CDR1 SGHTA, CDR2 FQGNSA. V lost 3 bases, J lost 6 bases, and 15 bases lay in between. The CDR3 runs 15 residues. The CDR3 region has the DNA TGTGCCAGCAGCTTTAGCCAGGGGTTCGGTCAGCCCCAGCATTTT. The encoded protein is CASSFSQGFGQPQHF.